This T cell receptor (beta chain) was sequenced for a study of cytomegalovirus exposure and HLA in healthy donors (dated by TCRdb to about 2017). Background on the whole study: An earlier analysis of some 620 of the donors reported about 300 Gb of sequence data and 117 million unique TCR beta sequences obtained from about 179 million T cells. An early release covering 550 to 650 HLA-typed donors comprised approximately 290 gigabases of sequencing data and around 85 million unique TCR sequences. Of the approximately 400 genotyped donors, 80% to 90% were placed in the genetic ancestry cluster associated with self-reported Caucasian donors. The study was designed to test whether signatures of past pathogen exposure could be identified by cataloging public T cell receptors. The T cell repertoires of some 670 subjects were profiled by immunosequencing and related to cytomegalovirus serostatus. In addition to the first cohort of hundreds of subjects, a separate validation cohort of some 120 different subjects was used. The study combined high-throughput TCR immunosequencing, statistical association of individual TCRs with disease status, and machine learning to predict cytomegalovirus infection status. In a later analysis, previously published TCR beta repertoires from hundreds of donors were re-analyzed and high-resolution HLA genotyping was added so that TCR occurrence patterns could be studied. The later analysis used no new phenotypic data to find candidate immune exposures, relying instead on TCR beta sequences and their occurrence across donors. An earlier analysis of 587 of the donors used high-throughput TCR beta sequencing to judge whether each TCR beta V gene segment behaved as functional or pseudogenic. Alongside the repertoire data, information on donor age, sex, ethnicity and CMV serostatus was compiled. A later genetic analysis took genome-wide SNP genotypes for about 55% of the 666 donors and used that subset as a discovery cohort. All discovery cohort repertoires had been generated on a single sequencing platform. Both class I and class II loci were covered by HLA typing, at four-digit resolution. The number of donors typed differed by locus, with roughly 620-630 for A, B, C, DRB1 and DQB1, roughly 520 for DQA1, over 600 for DPA1, and approximately 470 for DPB1. Roughly five DR-DQ haplotypes were treated as single units for association and clustering because of strong linkage in the cohort. Across around 400 genotyped donors of the cohort, an average of approximately 220,000 unique TCR beta nucleotide sequences per donor were sequenced, and approximately 17% of those sequences were non-productive. Broader findings and caveats from the paper: A later analysis found that TCR association rates varied across HLA loci, with DRB1 alleles showing the most associated TCRs and HLA-C alleles the fewest. At a false discovery rate of 0.05, a later analysis linked 15,000 to 20,000 TCR beta sequences to specific HLA alleles. Sequencing depth was assumed to be roughly uniform across donors in the presence/absence analyses, though that assumption may not hold. Because counts were too low, 15 to 20 rarely observed V segments, including chromosome 9 orphons, were excluded from the earlier analysis of about 500 of the donors. Most TCR sequences were seen in very few donors, while some public TCRs were found in many individuals. An association between a missense DCLRE1C variant and V-gene and J-gene trimming of TCR beta chains was found in a later genetic analysis and replicated in an independent cohort. A further reported finding was that TCR beta sequences accurately predicted the HLA-A and HLA-B alleles for most subjects in the first cohort. The cohort was sequenced for TCR beta chains only, and without alpha or paired-chain data the features that could be detected were limited. Some IMGT-functional V segments, including TRBV6-2 and TRBV6-3, could not be told apart with the 87-base-pair reads, so those segments were excluded. In an earlier analysis of roughly 500 of the donors, most TCR beta V segments appeared in productive rearrangements about 87% or about 30% of the time, broadly matching IMGT annotations. Linkage disequilibrium might explain the correlated functional status among segregating V segments, but an unknown experimental factor could not be excluded. The classifier was reported to diagnose cytomegalovirus status with high specificity and sensitivity in both the original and validation cohorts. It was suggested by the authors that the approach could potentially be generalized to other disease states and immunological phenotypes. CMV serostatus was the only immune exposure information available for the cohort. A later analysis reported that several top co-occurrence clusters appeared linked to parvovirus B19, influenza, CMV and Epstein-Barr virus. Strong co-occurrence of HLA alleles, especially DR and DQ, made assigning TCR associations to individual alleles difficult. In a later analysis, HLA-associated TCR beta chains were found to be more clonally expanded and to have lower generation probabilities than equally common non-associated chains. A cluster of highly shared sequence variants was judged likely to be a technical artifact of the sequencing pipeline. According to a later analysis, most CMV-associated TCR beta chains appeared to be HLA-restricted, and the HLA associations seemed to be driven largely by CMV exposure. In vitro tests confirmed that a few of the cytomegalovirus-associated TCR beta chains recognize cytomegalovirus antigens. Compared with the roughly 710-donor mean, donors in an Asian-associated ancestry cluster had fewer N-insertions in productive TCRs, according to a later genetic analysis. Because HLA typing was missing for some donors at each locus, association tests included only the typed subset. The study gave a list of some 150 TCR beta chains associated with cytomegalovirus.

Libraries were prepared through the immunoSEQ multiplex PCR assay. For the multiplex PCR, a mixture combining 60 forward primers for TCR Vbeta segments and 13 reverse primers for TCR Jbeta segments was used. A multiplex PCR assay on genomic DNA amplified the CDR3 region of rearranged TCR beta genes. On the Illumina HiSeq System, the amplified TCR beta libraries were sequenced as 87-base-pair reads. The authors' analysis ran thus. A later analysis counted 65 million to 90 million unique TCR beta chains across the 670 or so repertoires, and around 12 million of these chains were shared by at least two donors. Raw reads were error-corrected and collapsed into unique sequences with a nearest-neighbor algorithm that merged closely related sequences to remove PCR and sequencing errors. To assign V, D and J gene segments, CDR3 sequences were aligned to IMGT reference sequences. For a sequence to be retained, a match of at least six nucleotides to both a V gene segment and a J gene segment was required. A rearrangement counted as productive if the CDR3 had no stop codons and remained in frame with V and J, and every other rearrangement counted as non-productive. CDR3 was defined according to IMGT convention as the region running from the second conserved V-encoded cysteine to the conserved J-encoded phenylalanine. In an earlier analysis of roughly 580 of the donors, sequences lacking an unambiguous match to a single V gene segment were excluded. In an earlier analysis of approximately 500 of the donors, a V segment was called functional when productive rearrangements were above 56.7%, and segregating when the standard deviation between donors exceeded 5%. A statistical classification framework was built for diagnosing cytomegalovirus status from the catalog of TCR beta chain sequences. V and J gene assignment, in a later analysis, came from comparing TCR nucleotide sequences with IMGT/GENE-DB human TR gene sequences. The TCRdist pipeline was used in a later analysis to assign CDR3 sequences and most-parsimonious VDJ recombination scenarios. In a later analysis, every TCR beta chain was defined by the combination of its CDR3 amino acid sequence and its V-gene family, and reads without a unique V-gene family were dropped. As a way to deal with suspected cross-contamination and a sequencing artifact, a later analysis dropped approximately 570 nucleotide sequences that were highly shared and had low generation probability. In a later analysis, a clonal expansion index was calculated for each public chain from normalized within-repertoire ranks of inferred template counts. Generation probabilities in a later analysis came from a VDJ recombination model fitted to out-of-frame rearrangements, and those results were checked against IGoR. In a later analysis, TCR-TCR, TCR-HLA and TCR-CMV co-occurrence was scored with hypergeometric tests, and a repertoire-size bias correction was applied to TCR pairs. In a later analysis, false discovery rates were estimated by permuting HLA or CMV assignments 20 times. In a later analysis, co-occurring TCRs were grouped using DBSCAN, and TCRdist sequence similarity was added for clustering within HLA-allele-positive subsets. Repertoires with fewer than 30,000 or more than 120,000 public chains, plus five repertoires with anomalous nucleotide sharing, were excluded from co-occurrence clustering. TCRdb took over this immuneACCESS table, retaining in-frame rearrangements with V and J assigned. Such tables are incomplete; in checked studies, under half of the missing clones stem from an unresolved V gene, and the remainder is unexplained. V, J and clone size reflect that table, while D and trimming were determined from the DNA. In all, the sample holds 95,000 or so clones, and 55% to 75% of those were seen once. The top ten clonotypes cover over 12% of the sample.

The cohort was made up of under 800 healthy bone marrow donors. At the time of sampling, all cohort members were nominally healthy, though unrecorded immune exposures were likely present. The donor tested CMV seropositive, placing the donor among the approximately 310 seropositive members of the cohort. Each donor provided a peripheral blood sample, and peripheral blood mononuclear cells were used for TCR beta sequencing. The Qiagen DNeasy Blood Extraction Kit was used to extract genomic DNA from the blood cell samples. In the case of this clone: The antigen this receptor binds is unknown. The sample holds no much larger clone one base away, and base qualities are not on file.

Reading the germline V gene gives CDR1 SQVTM and CDR2 ANQGSEA. Unmatched junction bases come to 3, with V trimmed by 7 bases and J by 6 bases. The CDR3 contains 13 residues, cysteine and phenylalanine counted. Here the CDR3 DNA is all that survives: 39 bases in frame from base 1. The sequence links TRBV29-1 to TRBJ1-4; a stretch of 12 junction bases matches TRBD1. This TCR was recovered from a woman aged 50 to 65 in good health and CMV-seropositive. Specimen: PBMCs. The CDR3 region reads CSGGQGADEKLFF. The bases read TGCAGCGGGGGACAGGGGGCGGATGAAAAACTGTTTTTT.